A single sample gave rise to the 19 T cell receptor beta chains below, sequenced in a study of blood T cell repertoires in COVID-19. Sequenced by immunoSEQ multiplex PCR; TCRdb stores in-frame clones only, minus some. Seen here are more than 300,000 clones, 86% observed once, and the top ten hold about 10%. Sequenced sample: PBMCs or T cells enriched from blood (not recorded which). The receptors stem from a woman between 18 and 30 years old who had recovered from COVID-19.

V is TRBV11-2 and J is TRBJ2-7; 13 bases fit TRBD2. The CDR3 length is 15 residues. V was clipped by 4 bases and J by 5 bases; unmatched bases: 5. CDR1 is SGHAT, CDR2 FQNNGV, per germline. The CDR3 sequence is CASSSPGLAGDEQYF. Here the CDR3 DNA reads TGTGCCAGCAGCTCACCCGGACTAGCGGGGGACGAGCAGTACTTC.

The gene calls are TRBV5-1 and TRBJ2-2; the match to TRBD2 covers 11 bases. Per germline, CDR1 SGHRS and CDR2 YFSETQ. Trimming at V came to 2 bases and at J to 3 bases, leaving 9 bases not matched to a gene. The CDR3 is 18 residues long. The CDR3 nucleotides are TGCGCCAGCAGCTTTAGCGGGGGGGCCTCGGACCACACCGGGGAGCTGTTTTTT. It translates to CASSFSGGASDHTGELFF. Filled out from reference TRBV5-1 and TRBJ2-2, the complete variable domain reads KAGVTQTPRYLIKTRGQQVTLSCSPISGHRSVSWYQQTPGQGLQFLFEYFSETQRNKGNFPGRFSGRQFSNSRSEMNVSTLELGDSALYLCASSFSGGASDHTGELFFGEGSRLTVL.

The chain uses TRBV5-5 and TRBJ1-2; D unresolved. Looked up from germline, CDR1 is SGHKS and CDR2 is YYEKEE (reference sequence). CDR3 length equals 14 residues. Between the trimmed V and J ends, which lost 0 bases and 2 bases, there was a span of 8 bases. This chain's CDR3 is CASSLGLSNYGYTF. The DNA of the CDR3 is TGTGCCAGCAGCTTGGGCCTATCCAACTATGGCTACACCTTC. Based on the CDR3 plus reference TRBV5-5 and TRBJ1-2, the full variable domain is DAGVTQSPTHLIKTRGQQVTLRCSPISGHKSVSWYQQVLGQGPQFIFQYYEKEERGRGNFPDRFSARQFPNYSSELNVNALLLGDSALYLCASSLGLSNYGYTFGSGTRLTVV.

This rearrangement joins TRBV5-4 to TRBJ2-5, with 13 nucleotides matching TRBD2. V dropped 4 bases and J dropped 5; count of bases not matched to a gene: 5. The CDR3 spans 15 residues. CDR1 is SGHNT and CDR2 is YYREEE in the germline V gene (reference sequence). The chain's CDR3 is CASSTRTSGSETQYF. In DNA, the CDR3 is TGTGCCAGCAGCACGCGGACTAGCGGGAGTGAGACCCAGTACTTC.

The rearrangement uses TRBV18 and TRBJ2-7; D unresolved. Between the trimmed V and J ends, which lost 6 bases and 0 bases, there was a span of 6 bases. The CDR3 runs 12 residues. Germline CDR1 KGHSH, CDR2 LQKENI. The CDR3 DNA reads TGTGCCAGCTCCGGTAGCTCCTACGAGCAGTACTTC. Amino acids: CASSGSSYEQYF. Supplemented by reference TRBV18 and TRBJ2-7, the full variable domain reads NAGVMQNPRHLVRRRGQEARLRCSPMKGHSHVYWYRQLPEEGLKFMVYLQKENIIDESGMPKERFSAEFPKEGPSILRIQQVVRGDSAAYFCASSGSSYEQYFGPGTRLTVT.

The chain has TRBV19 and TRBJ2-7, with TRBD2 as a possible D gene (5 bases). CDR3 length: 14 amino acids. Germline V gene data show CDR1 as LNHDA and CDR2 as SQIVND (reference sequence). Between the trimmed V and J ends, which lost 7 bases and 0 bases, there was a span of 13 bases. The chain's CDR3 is CASNPGLSSYEQYF. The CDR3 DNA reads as TGTGCCAGTAATCCAGGACTGAGCTCCTACGAGCAGTACTTC.

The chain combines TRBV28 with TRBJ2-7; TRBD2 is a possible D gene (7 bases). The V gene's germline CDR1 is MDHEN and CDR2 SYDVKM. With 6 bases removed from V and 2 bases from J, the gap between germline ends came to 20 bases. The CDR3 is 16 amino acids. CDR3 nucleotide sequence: TGTGCCAGCAGGAACGTGTGGGGGGGCCCTACCTACGAGCAGTACTTC. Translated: CASRNVWGGPTYEQYF.

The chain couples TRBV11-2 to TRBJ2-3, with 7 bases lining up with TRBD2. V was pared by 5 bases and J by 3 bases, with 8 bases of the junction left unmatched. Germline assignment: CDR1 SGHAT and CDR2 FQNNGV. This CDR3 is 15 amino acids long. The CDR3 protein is CASSARGYLTDTQYF. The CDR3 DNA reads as TGTGCCAGCAGCGCGCGGGGGTACCTTACAGATACGCAGTATTTT.

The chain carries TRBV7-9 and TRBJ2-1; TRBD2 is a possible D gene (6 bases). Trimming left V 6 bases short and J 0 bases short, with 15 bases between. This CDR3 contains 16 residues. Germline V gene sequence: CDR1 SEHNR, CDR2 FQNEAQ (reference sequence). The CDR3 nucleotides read TGTGCCAGCAGGGGGGGAGACTATTACTCCTACAATGAGCAGTTCTTC. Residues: CASRGGDYYSYNEQFF.

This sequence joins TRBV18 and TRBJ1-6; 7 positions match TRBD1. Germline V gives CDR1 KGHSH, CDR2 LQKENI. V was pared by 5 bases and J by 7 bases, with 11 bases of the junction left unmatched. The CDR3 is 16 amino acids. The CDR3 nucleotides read TGTGCCAGCTCATCCGCACCCGGGACAGACAATTCACCCCTCCACTTT. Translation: CASSSAPGTDNSPLHF.

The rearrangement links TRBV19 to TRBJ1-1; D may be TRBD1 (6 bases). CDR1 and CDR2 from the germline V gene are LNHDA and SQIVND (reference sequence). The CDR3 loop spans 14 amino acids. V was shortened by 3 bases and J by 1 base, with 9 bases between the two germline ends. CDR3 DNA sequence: TGTGCCAGTAGTATCAACAGGGAGAACACTGAAGCTTTCTTT. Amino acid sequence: CASSINRENTEAFF. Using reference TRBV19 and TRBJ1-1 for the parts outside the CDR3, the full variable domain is DGGITQSPKYLFRKEGQNVTLSCEQNLNHDAMYWYRQDPGQGLRLIYYSQIVNDFQKGDIAEGYSVSREKKESFPLTVTSAQKNPTAFYLCASSINRENTEAFFGQGTRLTVV.

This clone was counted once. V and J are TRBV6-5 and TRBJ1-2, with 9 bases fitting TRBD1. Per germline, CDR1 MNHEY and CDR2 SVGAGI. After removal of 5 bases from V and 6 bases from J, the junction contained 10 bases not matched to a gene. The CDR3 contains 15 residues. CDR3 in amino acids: CASSTRDRVVDGYTF. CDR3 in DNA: TGTGCCAGCAGTACCAGGGACAGGGTAGTGGATGGCTACACCTTC.

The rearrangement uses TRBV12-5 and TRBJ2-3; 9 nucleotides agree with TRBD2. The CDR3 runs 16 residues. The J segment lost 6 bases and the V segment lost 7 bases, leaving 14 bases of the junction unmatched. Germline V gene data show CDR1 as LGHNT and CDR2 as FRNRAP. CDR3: CASALGTSRTGDTQYF. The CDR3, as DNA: TGTGCTAGTGCCCTCGGGACTAGCAGAACAGGGGATACGCAGTATTTT.

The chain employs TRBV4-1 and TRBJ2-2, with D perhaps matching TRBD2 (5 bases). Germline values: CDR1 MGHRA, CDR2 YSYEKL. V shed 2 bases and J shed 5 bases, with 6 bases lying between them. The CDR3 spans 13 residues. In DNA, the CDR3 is TGCGCCAGCAGCCAAAGAGGGACCGGGGAGCTGTTTTTT. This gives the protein CASSQRGTGELFF.

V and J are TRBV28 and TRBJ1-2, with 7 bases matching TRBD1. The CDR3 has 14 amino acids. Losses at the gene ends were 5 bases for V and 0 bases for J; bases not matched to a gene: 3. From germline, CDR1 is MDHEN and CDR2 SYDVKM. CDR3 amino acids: CASSTQGPNYGYTF. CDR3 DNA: TGTGCCAGCAGTACACAGGGGCCTAACTATGGCTACACCTTC.

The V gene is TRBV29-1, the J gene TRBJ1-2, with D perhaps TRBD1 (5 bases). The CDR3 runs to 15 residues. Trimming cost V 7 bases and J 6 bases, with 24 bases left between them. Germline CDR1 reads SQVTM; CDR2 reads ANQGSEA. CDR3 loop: CSGLTGRVGENGYTF. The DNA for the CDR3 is TGCAGCGGGTTGACGGGCAGGGTAGGGGAAAATGGCTACACCTTC.

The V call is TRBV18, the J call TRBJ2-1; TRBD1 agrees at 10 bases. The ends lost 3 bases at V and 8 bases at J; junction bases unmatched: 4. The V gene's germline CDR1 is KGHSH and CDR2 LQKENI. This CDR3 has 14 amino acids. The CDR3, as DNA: TGTGCCAGCTCACCCGGGACAGGGGTCTATGAGCAGTTCTTC. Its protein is CASSPGTGVYEQFF.

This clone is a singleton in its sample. The DNA of the CDR3 is TGTGCCAGCAGTGAAGGGGACAGATACTATGGCTACACCTTC. Its translation: CASSEGDRYYGYTF. The rearrangement uses TRBV25-1 and TRBJ1-2; 7 bases are shared with TRBD1. Germline CDR1 is MGHDK and CDR2 is SYGVNS. The CDR3 covers 14 residues. Germline trimming cut 2 bases from V and 3 bases from J; bases unmatched to any gene: 3.

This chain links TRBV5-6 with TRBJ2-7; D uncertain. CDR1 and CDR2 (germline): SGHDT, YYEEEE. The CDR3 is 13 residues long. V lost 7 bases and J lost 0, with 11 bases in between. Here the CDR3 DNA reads TGTGCCAGCGGTGGGCGTCTCTCCTACGAGCAGTACTTC. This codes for CASGGRLSYEQYF.